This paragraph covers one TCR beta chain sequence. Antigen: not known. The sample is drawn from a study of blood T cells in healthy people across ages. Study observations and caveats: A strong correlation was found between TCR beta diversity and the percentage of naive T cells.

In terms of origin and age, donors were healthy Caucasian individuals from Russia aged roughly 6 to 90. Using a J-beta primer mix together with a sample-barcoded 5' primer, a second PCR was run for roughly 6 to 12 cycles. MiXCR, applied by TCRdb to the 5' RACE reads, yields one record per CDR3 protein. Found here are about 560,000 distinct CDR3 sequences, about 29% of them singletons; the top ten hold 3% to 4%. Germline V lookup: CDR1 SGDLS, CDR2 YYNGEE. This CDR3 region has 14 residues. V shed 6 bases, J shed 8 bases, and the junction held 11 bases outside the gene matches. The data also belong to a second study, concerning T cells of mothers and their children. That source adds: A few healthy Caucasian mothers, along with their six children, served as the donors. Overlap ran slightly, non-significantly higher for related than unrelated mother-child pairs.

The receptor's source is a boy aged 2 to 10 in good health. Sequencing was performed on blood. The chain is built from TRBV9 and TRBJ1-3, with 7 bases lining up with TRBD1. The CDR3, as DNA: TGTGCCAGCAAAGCCGGGACAGCTGTGGACACCATATATTTT. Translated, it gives CASKAGTAVDTIYF.